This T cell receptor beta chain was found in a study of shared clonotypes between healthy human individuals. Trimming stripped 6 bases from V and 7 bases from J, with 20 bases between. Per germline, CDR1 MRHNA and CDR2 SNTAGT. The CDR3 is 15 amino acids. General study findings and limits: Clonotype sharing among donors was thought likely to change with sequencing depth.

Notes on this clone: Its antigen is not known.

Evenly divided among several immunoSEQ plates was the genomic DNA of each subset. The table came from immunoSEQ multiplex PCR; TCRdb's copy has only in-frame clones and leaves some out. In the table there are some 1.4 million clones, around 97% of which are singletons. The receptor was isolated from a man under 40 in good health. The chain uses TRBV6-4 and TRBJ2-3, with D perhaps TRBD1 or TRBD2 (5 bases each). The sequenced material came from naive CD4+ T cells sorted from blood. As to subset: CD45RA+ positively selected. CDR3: CASRARGGRDYTQYF. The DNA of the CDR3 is TGTGCCAGCAGAGCGAGGGGCGGACGCGATTATACGCAGTATTTT.